A selection of T cell receptor beta chains follows, all from one sample in a study of blood T cells in healthy people across ages. TCRdb called the 5' RACE reads again in MiXCR, with one record for every CDR3 protein. Of approximately 350,000 distinct CDR3 sequences listed, more than 45% are singletons. The sample taken for sequencing was blood. These TCRs come from a man in his fifties or sixties in good health. The CDR3 runs from the conserved cysteine through the conserved F or W. The order of the fields is clone size, J gene, V gene, D gene, CDR3 DNA, CDR3 protein. The D gene is left open where the match is weak. Size is stated for part of the rows, as once, few or many counts, or as a class when the clone is expanded.

NA,TRBJ1-1,TRBV4-3,NA,TGCGCCAGCAGCCAAGCCTTCGGGAGAACTGAAGCTTTCTTT,CASSQAFGRTEAFF
few,TRBJ2-7,TRBV20-1,TRBD2,TGCAGTGCTTACTGGACTAGCGGATACGAGCAGTACTTC,CSAYWTSGYEQYF
few,TRBJ2-7,TRBV28,NA,TGTGCCAGCAGTTTTTTGGACAATCCCTACGAGCAGTACTTC,CASSFLDNPYEQYF
NA,TRBJ1-2,TRBV4-1,NA,TGCGCCAGCAGCCAAGGATCAGGAGGACCCTATGGCTACACCTTC,CASSQGSGGPYGYTF
NA,TRBJ2-3,TRBV27,NA,TGTGCCAGCAGTTGGGGAAATGCAGATACGCAGTATTTT,CASSWGNADTQYF
NA,TRBJ2-7,TRBV7-2,TRBD2,TGTGCCAGCAGCCATGGGACTAGCGGGAGGACTCCGTCCTACGAGCAGTACTTC,CASSHGTSGRTPSYEQYF
NA,TRBJ2-7,TRBV3-1,NA,TGTGCCAGCAGCCAAGAGAGGGTCGGAAGCTCTTACGAGCAGTACTTC,CASSQERVGSSYEQYF
NA,TRBJ2-4,TRBV7-2,NA,TGTGCCAGCAGCGTTTGGTGGGACAAAAACATTCAGTACTTC,CASSVWWDKNIQYF
NA,TRBJ2-3,TRBV6-2/TRBV6-3,TRBD2,TGTGCCAGCAGTTACCTGCTAGCGGGATCAACAGATACGCAGTATTTT,CASSYLLAGSTDTQYF
few,TRBJ2-5,TRBV20-1,TRBD2,TGCAGTGCTAGCGGGAGCGGGGGGCAAGAGACCCAGTACTTC,CSASGSGGQETQYF
NA,TRBJ1-6,TRBV4-3,NA,TGCGCCAGCAGAACTACCGACAGCTCAAATTCACTCCTCCACTTT,CASRTTDSSNSLLHF
once,TRBJ1-2,TRBV4-3,NA,TGCGCCAGCAGCCCGACTACAGGCGTGGGTAACTATGGCTACACCTTC,CASSPTTGVGNYGYTF
NA,TRBJ2-3,TRBV30,NA,TGTGCCTGGAGTGTACTTGGGGTTACAGATACGCAGTATTTT,CAWSVLGVTDTQYF
once,TRBJ2-3,TRBV9,NA,TGTGCCAGCAGCTATGGAACGGGCATTACGTCAGATACGCAGTATTTT,CASSYGTGITSDTQYF
NA,TRBJ2-5,TRBV6-2/TRBV6-3,TRBD2,TGTGCCAGCAGATGGACTAGCGGGAGAGGGAGGGAGACCCAGTACTTC,CASRWTSGRGRETQYF
NA,TRBJ2-5,TRBV4-2,NA,TGTGCCAGCAGCCAAGAAGGCCGGGGGCAGGGAGAGACCCAGTACTTC,CASSQEGRGQGETQYF
NA,TRBJ1-2,TRBV4-3,NA,TGCGCCAGCAGCCAAGATATGAGGGATAACTATGGCTACACCTTC,CASSQDMRDNYGYTF
few,TRBJ2-1,TRBV29-1,TRBD1,TGCAGCGCCGTAGGACAGGCGTACAATGAGCAGTTCTTC,CSAVGQAYNEQFF
NA,TRBJ2-7,TRBV20-1,TRBD1,TGCAGTGCTAGGGGACAGTCCTACGAGCAGTACTTC,CSARGQSYEQYF
NA,TRBJ2-1,TRBV5-1,NA,TGCGCCAGCAGCTTCAGGGTCACAACCTACAATGAGCAGTTCTTC,CASSFRVTTYNEQFF
NA,TRBJ1-2,TRBV7-2,NA,TGTGCCAGCAGCCGAAGCACAGTTAACTATGGCTACACCTTC,CASSRSTVNYGYTF
NA,TRBJ2-7,TRBV18,TRBD1,TGTGCCAGCTCACCGACACAGGGGAATTACGAGCAGTACTTC,CASSPTQGNYEQYF
NA,TRBJ2-3,TRBV7-2,TRBD2,TGTGCCAGCAGCTTAAGGCCTAGCGGGAGGGAAACAGATACGCAGTATTTT,CASSLRPSGRETDTQYF
NA,TRBJ2-6,TRBV15,TRBD1,TGTGCCACCCTAGACCGGGACAGGGTCTCCTCTGGGGCCAACGTCCTGACTTTC,CATLDRDRVSSGANVLTF
NA,TRBJ1-1,TRBV29-1,NA,TGCAGCGCCGGAAGGGGGGGGGCTGGCACTGAAGCTTTCTTT,CSAGRGGAGTEAFF
NA,TRBJ2-3,TRBV7-8,NA,TGTGCCAGCAGCTTAGCCTTGACAGGGAGGGTTGGAGATACGCAGTATTTT,CASSLALTGRVGDTQYF
NA,TRBJ2-7,TRBV27,TRBD2,TGTGCCAGCAGTTTCCTCCTAGCGGGACTTATCTACGAGCAGTACTTC,CASSFLLAGLIYEQYF
few,TRBJ2-7,TRBV3-1,NA,TGTGCCAGCAGCCAAATACAAGCCGAGCAGTACTTC,CASSQIQAEQYF